Sequencing of this T cell receptor beta chain was carried out in a study of cytomegalovirus exposure and HLA in healthy donors. This clone was observed once. Trimming pared 0 bases from V and 5 bases from J, leaving 17 bases between. The CDR3 sequence is 17 residues long. From germline, CDR1 is SEHNR and CDR2 FQNEAQ (reference sequence). Measured with immunoSEQ multiplex PCR; TCRdb has only the in-frame clones, and not every one. The sample gives about 330,000 clones, roughly 88% of which show up once; approximately 0.84% is in the top ten. The V and J genes are TRBV7-9 and TRBJ2-1; D is possibly TRBD2 (6 bases). The source material was PBMCs. The clonotype comes from a woman between 18 and 30 years old in good health and CMV-seronegative. CDR3 in amino acids: CASSLALGLAFDNEQFF. CDR3 DNA: TGTGCCAGCAGCTTAGCGCTCGGGCTAGCGTTCGACAATGAGCAGTTCTTC.